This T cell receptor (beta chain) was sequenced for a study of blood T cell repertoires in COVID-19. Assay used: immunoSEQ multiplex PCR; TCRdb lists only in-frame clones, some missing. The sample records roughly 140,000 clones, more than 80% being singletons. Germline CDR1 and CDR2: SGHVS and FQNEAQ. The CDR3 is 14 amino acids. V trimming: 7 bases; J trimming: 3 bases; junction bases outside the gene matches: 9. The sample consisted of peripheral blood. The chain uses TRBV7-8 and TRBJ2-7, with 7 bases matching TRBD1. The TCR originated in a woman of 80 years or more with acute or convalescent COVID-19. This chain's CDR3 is CASTDPGQLYEQYF. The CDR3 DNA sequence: TGTGCCAGCACCGATCCGGGACAGCTCTACGAGCAGTACTTC.